This T cell receptor beta chain was identified in a study of T-cell reconstitution after alpha-beta-depleted transplantation in children. The CDR3 runs 15 residues. Germline V lookup: CDR1 SGDLS, CDR2 YYNGEE. V lost 0 bases to trimming and J lost 10 bases, with 17 bases between them. The study, taken as a whole, reports: Several hundred expanded graft clones reportedly gave rise to the alpha-beta T cells present about two months after transplant. After transplant, high TCRbeta diversity at day 60 in some patients arose from surviving recipient T cells and thymic progenitors. Newly produced T cells mostly provided counts and TCRbeta diversity after one year, as hyperexpanded clones declined.

Unique molecular identifiers were used to barcode this TCRbeta library. TCRdb passed the PCR reads through MiXCR, listing each CDR3 protein once. Of hundreds of thousands of distinct CDR3 sequences in the sample, 15% to 20% were seen once. Comments on this clonotype: The antigen is unknown.

The source material was PBMCs, mostly from graft donor cells, sampled 360 days after TCRalphabeta/CD19-depleted stem cell transplant. This TCR was recovered from a male patient younger than 18 who had a stem cell transplant for acute lymphoblastic leukemia, so the T cells may come from the graft donor. The J gene is TRBJ2-1, the V gene TRBV9; the D call may be TRBD1 or TRBD2 (6 bases each). Here the CDR3 reads CASSVGGAVSWEQFF. CDR3 DNA: TGTGCCAGCAGCGTAGGGGGGGCGGTTTCATGGGAGCAGTTCTTC. Together with reference TRBV9 and TRBJ2-1, the CDR3 gives the full variable domain: DSGVTQTPKHLITATGQRVTLRCSPRSGDLSVYWYQQSLDQGLQFLIQYYNGEERAKGNILERFSAQQFPDLHSELNLSSLELGDSALYFCASSVGGAVSWEQFFGPGTRLTVL.